The next 23 T cell receptor beta chains were all read from a single sample in a study of breast tumors, draining lymph nodes, adjacent tissues. TCRdb passed the multiplex PCR reads through MiXCR, listing each CDR3 protein once. The top ten hold about 4.1% of the sample, which has 150,000 or so distinct CDR3 sequences, around a third seen once. Samples came from axillary lymph nodes draining the breast cancer. Sequences were obtained from axillary lymph node tissue. The origin of the receptors is a female donor with breast cancer. Some clones in this sample may be carry-over from other donors' samples.

This clonotype was seen ten or more times. The germline gene is not matched at one end of the junction; a read error may be the cause. The chain joins TRBV7-2 to TRBJ1-2; 8 nucleotides agree with TRBD1. CDR3 length equals 15 residues. Germline loops: CDR1 SGHTA, CDR2 FQGNSA. CDR3 sequence (DNA): TGTGCCAGCAGCACGGGGGGTGGGACAGGCTATGGCTACCCCTTC. This gives the protein CASSTGGGTGYGYPF.

The rearrangement links TRBV9 to TRBJ2-5; D remains unclear. This CDR3 region has 13 residues. V lost 2 bases and J 5 bases, leaving 10 bases between the germline ends. CDR1 and CDR2 from the germline V gene are SGDLS and YYNGEE. The CDR3 nucleotides read TGTGCCAGCAGCGTTAAGGGTGGGGAGACCCAGTACTTC. Encoded protein: CASSVKGGETQYF.

There are many counts of this clonotype. The chain combines TRBV24-1 with TRBJ2-3; D gene unclear. Deletions cut 0 bases from V and 4 bases from J, with 7 bases between. The germline V gene has CDR1 KGHDR and CDR2 SFDVKD. This CDR3 contains 14 residues. In DNA, the CDR3 is TGTGCCACCAGTGATTTGTCGGGCGCAGATACGCAGTATTTT. Encoded protein: CATSDLSGADTQYF.

This clonotype appeared a single time. This chain joins TRBV6-5 and TRBJ1-2; the D gene is possibly TRBD1 (5 bases). The V gene's germline CDR1 is MNHEY and CDR2 SVGAGI. V lost 3 bases, J lost 7 bases, and 9 bases lay in between. The CDR3 consists of 12 residues. The CDR3 region has the DNA TGTGCCAGCAGTTATGACGGGGGTGGCTACACCTTC. Amino acids: CASSYDGGGYTF.

A note on this clonotype: The missing conserved phenylalanine or tryptophan at the end of this CDR3 makes a read error likely. This chain links TRBV10-2 with TRBJ1-5; tentative D call: TRBD1 (5 bases). Looked up from germline, CDR1 is WSHSY and CDR2 is SAAADI. There are 13 residues in the CDR3. This CDR3 is CTSSVLGTQPQHS. The CDR3 coding sequence is TGCACCAGCAGTGTTTTAGGGACTCAGCCCCAGCATTCT.

This clonotype has only one observation. A much larger clone differs by one base, so this may be a read error. The chain uses TRBV27 and TRBJ1-6; D remains ambiguous. The germline V gene has CDR1 MNHEY and CDR2 SMNVEV (reference sequence). CDR3 length equals 12 residues. CDR3 sequence: CASSSYSSPLHF. For the CDR3, the DNA is TGTGCCAGCAGTTCGTATAGTTCACCCCTCCACTTT.

As regards this clonotype: A junction boundary mismatches the germline segment, possibly from a read error. The genes are TRBV15 and TRBJ1-4; no definite D call. The CDR3 runs to 14 residues. CDR1 and CDR2 (germline): LNHNV, YYDKDF (reference sequence). CDR3 DNA: TGTGCCACCAGCAGAGATCCGAGGAATGGAAAAATGTTTTTT. Amino acids: CATSRDPRNGKMFF.

A few counts support this clonotype. This chain connects TRBV6-5 to TRBJ1-1, with a tentative D call TRBD1 (6 bases). Trimming pared 1 base from V and 4 bases from J, leaving 16 bases between. Per the germline V gene, CDR1 is MNHEY and CDR2 is SVGAGI. The CDR3 loop spans 16 amino acids. The CDR3 region has the DNA TGTGCCAGCAGTTACTTACCCCAGGGGTTAAGCACTGAAGCTTTCTTT. Amino acid sequence: CASSYLPQGLSTEAFF.

J is TRBJ2-7 and V is TRBV7-9, with TRBD1 as a possible D gene (6 bases). V was cut by 7 bases and J by 2 bases, with 18 bases left in between. CDR1 and CDR2 from the germline V gene are SEHNR and FQNEAQ (reference sequence). This CDR3 comprises 15 residues. CDR3 coding DNA: TGTGCCAGCATCGAGGGGGTAGGGCCAGCCTACGAGCAGTACTTC. Protein: CASIEGVGPAYEQYF.

Concerning this clonotype itself: This may be a read error, as it is one base from a much larger clone. V is TRBV6-5 and J is TRBJ2-7; no clear D gene. With 9 bases removed from V and 3 bases from J, the gap between germline ends came to 9 bases. The CDR3 consists of 11 residues. Germline V gives CDR1 MNHEY, CDR2 SVGAGI. The CDR3 loop is CASRVNYEQYF. CDR3 sequence (DNA): TGTGCCAGTAGAGTAAACTACGAGCAGTACTTC.

This clonotype was found a few times. The chain recombines TRBV18 with TRBJ2-2, with 9 bases that match TRBD1. The CDR3 covers 16 residues. From germline, CDR1 is KGHSH and CDR2 LQKENI. The V gene end was trimmed by 4 bases and the J gene end by 2 bases; junction bases not matched to a gene: 5. The CDR3: CASSLQQGANTGELFF. In nucleotides, the CDR3 is TGTGCCAGCTCACTCCAACAGGGGGCCAACACCGGGGAGCTGTTTTTT.

This clonotype was observed at least ten times. The chain is built from TRBV6-1 and TRBJ2-7, with D perhaps matching TRBD1 (6 bases). The germline V gene has CDR1 MNHNS and CDR2 SASEGT. The CDR3 consists of 13 residues. With 6 bases removed from V and 1 base from J, the gap between germline ends came to 10 bases. The CDR3 loop reads CASSRDRSYEQYF. The CDR3 bases are TGTGCCAGCAGCCGAGACAGGTCCTACGAGCAGTACTTC.

This clonotype was observed a handful of times. A single base separates this from a much larger clone, so it may be a read error. The chain employs TRBV6-5 and TRBJ1-3, with D tentatively TRBD1 (5 bases). The V and J ends lost 5 bases and 0 bases respectively, with 14 bases between them. Germline V gives CDR1 MNHEY, CDR2 SVGAGI. The CDR3 sequence is 16 residues long. CDR3 DNA: TGTGCCAGCAGTCCCGGAGGGGCTCCCTCTGGAAACACCATATATTTT. This encodes CASSPGGAPSGNTIYF.

This clonotype appeared once. One end of the junction is discordant with germline, which a read error may explain. This chain connects TRBV11-2 to TRBJ2-3, with D perhaps matching TRBD2 (5 bases). The CDR3 length is 16 residues. Germline CDR1 is SGHAT and CDR2 is FQNNGV. CDR3 coding DNA: TGTGTCAGCAGGCAGAGGGTGTTTCAAATTACAGATGCGCAGTATTTT. This codes for CVSRQRVFQITDAQYF.

This clonotype was picked up one time. The rearrangement joins TRBV20-1 to TRBJ1-2; 7 bases line up with TRBD1. Germline CDR1 and CDR2: DFQATT and SNEGSKA (reference sequence). Germline trimming cut 5 bases from V and 8 bases from J; bases unmatched to any gene: 11. The CDR3 loop spans 13 amino acids. In nucleotides, the CDR3 is TGCAGTGCTCAACTTAAGGGGGCGAGAGGCTACACCTTC. This translates into CSAQLKGARGYTF.

This clonotype appeared many times. The rearrangement joins TRBV6-5 to TRBJ1-3; D is unresolved. The V end was cut by 2 bases, the J end by 0 bases, with 11 bases between. The CDR3 length is 16 residues. From germline, CDR1 is MNHEY and CDR2 SVGAGI. DNA of the CDR3: TGTGCCAGCAGTTACGGGCGGGCGCTCTCTGGAAACACCATATATTTT. It translates to CASSYGRALSGNTIYF.

The chain has TRBV27 and TRBJ2-2; 13 bases fit TRBD2. J gave up 7 bases and V 4 bases, and 12 bases lay outside the gene matches. CDR3 length: 18 amino acids. Germline V gene lookup returns CDR1 MNHEY and CDR2 SMNVEV (reference sequence). The CDR3 loop reads CASSSPVLAGGPSGELFF. CDR3 sequence (DNA): TGTGCCAGCAGTTCACCTGTACTAGCGGGAGGGCCGAGCGGGGAGCTGTTTTTT.

In this sample, this clonotype turned up many times. This chain joins TRBV19 and TRBJ1-4; D not certain. Germline V gives CDR1 LNHDA, CDR2 SQIVND (reference sequence). The CDR3 is 13 residues long. Trimming shortened V by 7 bases and J by 8 bases, and 14 bases separated the two germline ends. DNA of the CDR3: TGTGCCAGTACCGGGCCAAGCTGGGAAAAACTGTTTTTT. This gives the protein CASTGPSWEKLFF.

This clonotype appeared many times. The junction differs from germline at one of its ends, possibly a read error. CDR3 nucleotide sequence: TGTGCTAGCAGCTTAGCCCCGACTAGCGGAGCTAGCACAGATACGCAGTATTTT. Its protein is CASSLAPTSGASTDTQYF. The chain uses TRBV7-7 and TRBJ2-3, with TRBD2 matching 9 bases. CDR1 is SSHAT and CDR2 is FNYEAQ in the germline V gene (reference sequence). CDR3 length equals 18 residues.

This clonotype was detected many times. The chain recombines TRBV5-5 with TRBJ2-1; D not resolved. The CDR3 spans 16 residues. Germline V gives CDR1 SGHKS, CDR2 YYEKEE (reference sequence). V was clipped by 4 bases and J by 2 bases, with 16 bases between them. CDR3 loop: CASSPLIPVPYNEQFF. CDR3 DNA sequence: TGTGCCAGCAGCCCGCTCATACCCGTCCCCTACAATGAGCAGTTCTTC.

At least ten counts were recorded for this clonotype. The rearrangement links TRBV15 to TRBJ2-2, with 7 bases fitting TRBD2. The germline CDR1 and CDR2 sequences are LNHNV and YYDKDF (reference sequence). CDR3 length: 17 residues. V lost 3 bases and J lost 1; bases outside the gene matches: 8. CDR3 in amino acids: CATSSPGLAVNTGELFF. In DNA form, the CDR3 reads TGTGCCACCAGCAGTCCAGGGCTAGCGGTGAACACCGGGGAGCTGTTTTTT.

This clonotype was seen only once. The chain carries TRBV20-1 and TRBJ1-6; perhaps TRBD1 as D (6 bases). V was trimmed by 2 bases and J by 6 bases, leaving 23 bases between them. The CDR3 has 18 amino acids. CDR1 and CDR2 from the germline V gene are DFQATT and SNEGSKA (reference sequence). In nucleotides, the CDR3 is TGCAGTGCTAGACCTACCCAGAACAGACCAGGGGCTAATTCACCCCTCCACTTT. Translating it yields CSARPTQNRPGANSPLHF.

The V call is TRBV6-4, the J call TRBJ1-6; 7 bases fit TRBD1. From germline, CDR1 is MRHNA and CDR2 SNTAGT. The V and J ends lost 0 bases and 4 bases, in that order; junction bases with no gene match: 0. The CDR3 length is 15 residues. The CDR3: CASSDSDRYNSPLHF. CDR3 nucleotides: TGTGCCAGCAGTGACTCGGACAGGTATAATTCACCCCTCCACTTT.